This record looks at one TCR beta chain sequence and its context. The sample originates from a study of shared clonotypes between healthy human individuals. Generated by immunoSEQ multiplex PCR, the TCRdb table keeps only in-frame clones and is missing some. The table records some 2,100,000 clones, almost 96% of them present only once. The CDR3 runs to 15 residues. V was shortened by 7 bases and J by 5 bases, with 20 bases between the two germline ends. CDR1 is MGHDK and CDR2 is SYGVNS in the germline V gene. Sequencing used naive CD4+ T cells sorted from blood. Subset indicated: CD45RA+ positively selected. The sequence was collected from a man younger than 30 in good health. The V call is TRBV25-1, the J call TRBJ2-5; no firm D call. The CDR3 spells CASTAPTAVEETQYF. CDR3 bases: TGTGCCAGCACCGCACCCACGGCGGTCGAGGAGACCCAGTACTTC.